The text below deals with one T cell receptor beta chain. The clone's antigen remains unknown. Base qualities are not at hand, and no much larger clone is one base apart. This entry is derived from a study of control samples from healthy donors and cancer patients (dated by TCRdb to about 2020). The library was obtained by the immunoSEQ multiplex PCR assay. Not all clones reach the TCRdb copy of this immuneACCESS table, which keeps in-frame sequences only. Checked studies attribute under half of the gap to unresolved V genes and leave the rest unexplained. The sample records tens of thousands of clones, about 89% of which are singletons. About 7.1% of the sample is taken by the ten largest. The CDR1 and CDR2 encoded by the germline V gene are MNHEY and SVGAGI. Unmatched junction bases come to 5, with V trimmed by 6 bases and J by 3 bases. From the cysteine through the phenylalanine, the CDR3 covers 15 amino acids. Only CDR3 DNA remains: 45 bases, in frame from the first base.

The V gene is TRBV6-5 and the J gene is TRBJ2-6; TRBD1 lines up with 7 middle nucleotides. Sequenced input: blood. This clonotype was obtained from a man aged 50 or older in good health. In nucleotide form, the sequence is TGTGCCAGCAGGAAGACAGGGTTTGGGGCCAACGTCCTGACTTTC. Translated, it reads CASRKTGFGANVLTF.